This paragraph reports one T cell receptor (beta chain). No cognate antigen has been identified for it. No clone much larger than this one lies a single base away; base qualities are absent. The immunoSEQ Assay, a bias-controlled multiplex PCR, was used to amplify TCRbeta CDR3 regions from genomic DNA. The paper's processing steps were these. The number of nucleated cells in each sample was estimated by amplification of reference gene primers within the assay. To quantify the absolute abundance of each unique TCRbeta CDR3 rearrangement, sequence reads were collapsed and filtered. Productive Simpson clonality was computed per sample as the square root of Simpson's diversity index over productive rearrangements. This immuneACCESS table, as held by TCRdb, lists in-frame sequences with V and J called but not all clones. Of the missing ones, under half trace to an unresolved V gene in checked studies; the others have no known cause. The D gene and trimming were derived from the DNA, and the V and J assignments and clone size from that table. In this sample the table shows approximately 170,000 clones, around two thirds of which occur a single time. The ten largest clonotypes hold about 3% of the sample.

CDR3 length: 15 amino acids, cysteine to phenylalanine. The only DNA kept is the CDR3, 45 bases in frame from the first base. Trimming leaves V shorter by 0 bases and J shorter by 2 bases, with the junction holding 1 base beyond the gene matches. The germline V gene supplies CDR1 SGHRS and CDR2 YFSETQ. Each collaborating institution followed its own protocols to collect whole blood in K2EDTA tubes. For TCRbeta analysis, collaborators shipped samples in one of three forms: frozen whole blood, isolated PBMCs, or DNA extracted from either of those sample types. The sample is drawn from a study of blood T cell repertoires in COVID-19 (dated by TCRdb to about 2020). At the level of the whole study: The collaborator samples originated in the United States, Italy and Spain and spanned the acute and convalescent phases of COVID-19. The prospective study material was composed of cDNA or gDNA derived from T cells, B-cell-depleted T cells, or PBMCs. The dataset comprised deeply sampled blood TCRbeta repertoires from subjects exposed to, actively infected with, or recovered from COVID-19. The repertoires were released in a freely available public database meant as a resource for research on the immune response to SARS-CoV-2. Samples came from the ongoing ImmuneRACE study (first 160 participants) plus 1,254 subjects from 6 global collaborators. Sample metadata almost always included a de-identified subject ID, COVID-19 status, age in years and sex. Where available, HLA class I and class II types were taken from metadata supplied by the sample provider and were not determined by assay-based typing. Results the study describes overall, beyond this receptor: How much clinical and demographic metadata was included differed by source and by participant, and the metadata was provided uncurated.

The sequence was collected from a woman older than 75 with acute or convalescent COVID-19. Here the chain combines TRBV5-1 and TRBJ2-5; the junction holds 10 bases that match TRBD1. Source material: peripheral blood. CDR3 region: CASSLGGQGQETQYF. The DNA is TGCGCCAGCAGCTTGGGGGGACAGGGGCAAGAGACCCAGTACTTC.